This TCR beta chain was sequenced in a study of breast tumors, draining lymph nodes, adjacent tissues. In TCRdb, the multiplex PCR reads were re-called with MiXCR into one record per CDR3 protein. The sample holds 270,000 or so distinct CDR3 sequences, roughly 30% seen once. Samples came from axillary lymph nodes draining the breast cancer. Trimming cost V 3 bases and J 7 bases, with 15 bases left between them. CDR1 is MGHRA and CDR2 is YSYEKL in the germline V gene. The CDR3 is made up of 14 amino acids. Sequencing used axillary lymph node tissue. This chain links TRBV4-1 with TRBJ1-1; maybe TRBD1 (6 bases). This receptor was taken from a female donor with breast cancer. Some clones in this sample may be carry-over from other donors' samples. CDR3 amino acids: CASSHQGRGIEAFF. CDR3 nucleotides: TGCGCCAGCAGCCACCAGGGGAGGGGCATTGAAGCTTTCTTT.